A single count supports the clone carrying this T cell receptor (beta chain). Its cognate antigen is unknown. Looked up from germline, CDR1 is SGHTA and CDR2 is FQGNSA. The CDR3 consists of 16 residues. The junction had 7 bases not matched to a gene; V was cut back by 1 base and J by 6 bases. Quantitative molecular-barcoded 5'-RACE generated the TCR beta libraries. From the 5' RACE reads, TCRdb called clonotypes with MiXCR, one entry per CDR3 protein. This table holds 250,000 or so distinct CDR3 sequences, roughly a quarter found once. The record originates from a study of CD8 T cells in ankylosing spondylitis. General study points: Seemingly distinctive of ankylosing spondylitis blood was a TCR beta motif formed by eight highly homologous variants. Several of the motif variants were reported before in synovial fluid and blood from reactive arthritis.

The chain is built from TRBV7-2 and TRBJ2-1; 9 bases align to TRBD2. The sequence was collected from a male donor with ankylosing spondylitis or in good health (not recorded which). The specimen sequenced was blood, either unsorted or a sorted T cell fraction (not recorded which). CDR3 region: CASSLEALRGGNEQFF. DNA of the CDR3: TGTGCCAGCAGCTTAGAGGCCCTGCGGGGGGGCAATGAGCAGTTCTTC.